This T cell receptor beta chain stems from a study of CD8 T cells in ankylosing spondylitis (dated by TCRdb to 2016 to 2017). Looking at the study overall: The study set out to find disease-linked TCR variants by profiling T cell receptor beta repertoires in ankylosing spondylitis patients and healthy donors. Peripheral blood was sampled, and synovial fluid was additionally collected from ankylosing spondylitis patients. The full study cohort was made up of 25 ankylosing spondylitis patients and about a hundred healthy donors.

The instrument was an Illumina HiSeq 2500. TCR beta libraries were prepared by quantitative 5'-RACE with molecular barcodes. Under the source paper's analysis protocol: To identify disease-linked TCR variants, a new computational method was used, one built on a probabilistic model of VDJ rearrangement. Through fastp at Q25 and MiXCR, TCRdb rebuilt clones from the public reads, retaining in-frame beta chains. Duplicate CDR3 protein sequences are folded into a single record with the most common DNA and genes. The V and J calls here are based on TCRdb, not the publication. This sample lists hundreds of thousands of distinct CDR3 sequences; roughly 20% were detected once. The biggest ten clones account for about 3.7% of the sample. Paper-wide results and their limitations: The disease-linked clones showed a CD8+ phenotype and occurred at relatively low frequencies in peripheral blood. Blood from ankylosing spondylitis patients appeared to be characterized by a TCR beta motif made up of about 8 highly homologous amino acid variants. Some TCR beta motif variants had previously been reported in synovial fluid and blood of reactive arthritis patients, which suggested common disease-initiation mechanisms. According to the report, matched synovial fluid samples from ankylosing spondylitis patients were significantly enriched for the disease-linked clones.

In regard to this clonotype: Which antigen it targets is not known. Within one base of it there is no much larger clone, and no base qualities were kept.

The germline V gene sets CDR1 to KGHDR and CDR2 to SFDVKD. For this chain, trimming is 3 bases at the V end and 5 bases at the J end, and the number of junction bases without a gene match is 17. The CDR3 runs 19 residues from the cysteine to the phenylalanine. The only DNA kept is the CDR3, 57 bases in frame from the first base. This TCR was sampled from a female donor with ankylosing spondylitis or in good health (not recorded which). The sequence links TRBV24-1 to TRBJ2-5, with 10 middle bases fitting TRBD2. Sequencing used blood, either unsorted or a sorted T cell fraction (not recorded which). The CDR3 region reads CATSDRPSTSGVFLETQYF. The DNA reads as follows: TGTGCCACCAGTGATCGTCCATCCACTAGCGGGGTTTTCCTGGAGACCCAGTACTTC.